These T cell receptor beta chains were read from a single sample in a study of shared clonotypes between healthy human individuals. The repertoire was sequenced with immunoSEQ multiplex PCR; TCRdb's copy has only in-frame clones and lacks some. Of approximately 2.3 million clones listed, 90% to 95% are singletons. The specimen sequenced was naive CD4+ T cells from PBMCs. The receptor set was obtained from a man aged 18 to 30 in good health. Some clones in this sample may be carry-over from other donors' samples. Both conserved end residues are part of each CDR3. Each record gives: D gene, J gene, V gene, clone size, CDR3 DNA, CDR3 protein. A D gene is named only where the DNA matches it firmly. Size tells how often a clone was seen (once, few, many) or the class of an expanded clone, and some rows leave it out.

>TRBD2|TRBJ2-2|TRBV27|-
TGTGCCAGCAGTCGGATGACTAGCGGGAGGGCAGGGCTGTTTTTT
CASSRMTSGRAGLFF
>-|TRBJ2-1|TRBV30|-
TGTGCCTGGAGTCTATCGTCTAGTAACAATGAGCAGTTCTTC
CAWSLSSSNNEQFF
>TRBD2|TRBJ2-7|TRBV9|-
TGTGCCAGCAGCGTAGCGGCGGGAGGGATCTACGAGCAGTACTTC
CASSVAAGGIYEQYF
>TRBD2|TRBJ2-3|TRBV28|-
TGTGCCAGCAGTTTAGGGCTAGCGGGAGGTAGAGATACGCAGTATTTT
CASSLGLAGGRDTQYF
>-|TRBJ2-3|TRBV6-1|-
TGTGCCAGCAGCCCTAGGGAGTTTAGCACAGATACGCAGTATTTT
CASSPREFSTDTQYF
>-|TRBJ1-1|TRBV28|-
TGTGCCAGCAGTCGCCTTGGAGGGGGTCCCACTGAAGCTTTCTTT
CASSRLGGGPTEAFF
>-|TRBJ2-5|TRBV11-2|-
TGTGCCAGCAGCTCAGGGCTCCCAGAGACCCAGTACTTC
CASSSGLPETQYF
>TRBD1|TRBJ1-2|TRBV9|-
TGTGCCAGCAGCAAAACCGACATGACAGGGGCCAGAAACTATGGCTACACCTTC
CASSKTDMTGARNYGYTF
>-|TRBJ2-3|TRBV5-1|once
TGCGCCAGCAGCTTGGGGGAGGTAACAGATACGCAGTATTTT
CASSLGEVTDTQYF
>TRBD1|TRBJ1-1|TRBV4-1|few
TGCGCCAGCAGTAAGGAGATGGGACAGGGAGAGAGAGCTTTCTTT
CASSKEMGQGERAFF
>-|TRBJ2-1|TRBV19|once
TGTGCCAGTAGTAACCCCGGGTCGGGGGTGAGGTATGAGCAGTTCTTC
CASSNPGSGVRYEQFF
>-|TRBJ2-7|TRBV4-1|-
TGCGCCAGCAGCCTCGCCCCGACCTACGAGCAGTACTTC
CASSLAPTYEQYF
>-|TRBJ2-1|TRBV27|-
TGTGCCAGCAGCCGGAGATGGGGTGAGCAGTTCTTC
CASSRRWGEQFF
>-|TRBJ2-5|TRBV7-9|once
TGTGCCAGCAGCCTCAGGGGGGTTGGAGAGACCCAGTACTTC
CASSLRGVGETQYF
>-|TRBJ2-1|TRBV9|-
TGTGCCAGCAGCGTAGGCCCCCCCTCTCTGGAAGTTGAGCAGTTCTTC
CASSVGPPSLEVEQFF
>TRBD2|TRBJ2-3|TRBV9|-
TGTGCCAGCAGCGTAGGTGGCGGGAGGGCCGATACGCAGTATTTT
CASSVGGGRADTQYF
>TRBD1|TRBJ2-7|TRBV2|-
TGTGCCAGCAGTCCCGAGACAGGGCTCGAGCAGTACTTC
CASSPETGLEQYF
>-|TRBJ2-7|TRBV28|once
TGTGCCAGCAGCAGACTATCCTTGGCGCGGTTTTGGGACGAGCAGTACTTC
CASSRLSLARFWDEQYF
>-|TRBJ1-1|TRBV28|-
TGTGCCAGCAGGTTAGGGGCGAGGTACACTGAAGCTTTCTTT
CASRLGARYTEAFF
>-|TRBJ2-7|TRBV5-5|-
TGTGCCAGCAGCCAGAATTGGCCCGCAGGCCACGAGCAGTACTTC
CASSQNWPAGHEQYF
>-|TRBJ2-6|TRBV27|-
TGTGCCAGCAGCTCACAGGGCTCTGGGGCCAACGTCCTGACTTTC
CASSSQGSGANVLTF
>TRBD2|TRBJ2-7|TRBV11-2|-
TGTGCCAGCAGCACCAATAGCGGGATCTCCTACGAGCAGTACTTC
CASSTNSGISYEQYF
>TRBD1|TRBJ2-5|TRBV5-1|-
TGCGCCAGCAGAACGACAGGGGGTAACCAAGAGACCCAGTACTTC
CASRTTGGNQETQYF
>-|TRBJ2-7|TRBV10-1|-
TGCGCCAGCAGCGGGGGCGGCTACGAGCAGTACTTC
CASSGGGYEQYF
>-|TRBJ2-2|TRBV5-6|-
TGTGCCAGCAGCCCTCCGCGACGGACGGCCACCGGGGAGCTGTTTTTT
CASSPPRRTATGELFF
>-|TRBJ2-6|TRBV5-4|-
TGTGCCAGCAGCTTGATTCAGTTCGGGGCCAACGTCCTGACTTTC
CASSLIQFGANVLTF
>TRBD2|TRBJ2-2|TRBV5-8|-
TGTGCCAGCCGGAGGACTAGCATATACACCGGGGAGCTGTTTTTT
CASRRTSIYTGELFF
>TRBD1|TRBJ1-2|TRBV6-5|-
TGTGCCAGCACCGCCACAGGGGGTCGAGGCTACACCTTC
CASTATGGRGYTF
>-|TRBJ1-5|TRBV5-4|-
TGTGCCAGCAGCTTTGGCCCCCTAGAGCAGCCCCAGCATTTT
CASSFGPLEQPQHF
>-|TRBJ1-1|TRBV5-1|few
TGCGCCAGCAGCACCCGAACCGACACTGAAGCTTTCTTT
CASSTRTDTEAFF
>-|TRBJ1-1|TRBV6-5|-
TGTGCCAGCAACAAAGACAGGCGAACTGAAGCTTTCTTT
CASNKDRRTEAFF
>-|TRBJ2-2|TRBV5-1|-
TGCGCCAGCAGCTTGGTCCGGGGGCCGAACACCGGGGAGCTGTTTTTT
CASSLVRGPNTGELFF
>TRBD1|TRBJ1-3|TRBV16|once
TGTGCCAGCAGCCAACCGGGACAGCGAGGAAACACCATATATTTT
CASSQPGQRGNTIYF
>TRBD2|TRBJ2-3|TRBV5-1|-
TGCGCCAGCAGCTTGTATGGGACTAGAAACACAGATACGCAGTATTTT
CASSLYGTRNTDTQYF
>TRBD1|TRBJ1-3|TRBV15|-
TGTGCCACCAGCAGGGCCGGGACAGGGGGTTTGACCATATATTTT
CATSRAGTGGLTIYF
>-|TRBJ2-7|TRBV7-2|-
TGTGCCAGCAGCTTAGGCCAGGGAAAAACCTACGAGCAGTACTTC
CASSLGQGKTYEQYF
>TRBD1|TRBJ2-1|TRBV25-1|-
TGTGCCAGCAGTGAATGGGATTCAGGGGGTAATGAGCAGTTCTTC
CASSEWDSGGNEQFF